A single sample is the source of the 27 T cell receptor beta chains below, sequenced in a study of sequential checkpoint blockade in melanoma. Using immunoSEQ multiplex PCR, the repertoire was profiled, and TCRdb retains in-frame clones only, with some absent. The table records 20,000 to 25,000 clones, 70% to 90% of them present only once. Documented treatment: randomized to nivolumab then ipilimumab (arm A) or the reverse (arm B). The sequencing used CD8+ T cells sorted from blood (inferred from file names), collected from a patient given nivolumab and ipilimumab in sequence. These receptors were taken from a human donor with melanoma.

The chain links TRBV27 to TRBJ1-2; 9 nucleotides line up with TRBD1. V lost 3 bases and J lost 8; bases outside the gene matches: 4. Germline V gene data show CDR1 as MNHEY and CDR2 as SMNVEV (reference sequence). The CDR3 is made up of 13 amino acids. CDR3 sequence (DNA): TGTGCCAGCAGTTTTACAGGGGGCTACGGCTACACCTTC. This codes for CASSFTGGYGYTF.

This clone was seen only once. The chain links TRBV5-1 to TRBJ2-4; D gene uncertain. Germline V lookup: CDR1 SGHRS, CDR2 YFSETQ. This CDR3 has 14 amino acids. V was cut by 1 base and J by 0 bases, with 5 bases left in between. In nucleotides, the CDR3 is TGCGCCAGCAGCTTGAACTTAGCCAAAAACATTCAGTACTTC. Encoded protein: CASSLNLAKNIQYF.

The chain recombines TRBV27 with TRBJ1-1; possible D gene TRBD1, 5 bases. CDR3 length: 16 residues. Trimming removed 5 bases from V and 2 bases from J, with 18 bases in between. CDR1 is MNHEY and CDR2 is SMNVEV in the germline V gene (reference sequence). The CDR3 DNA reads as TGTGCCAGCAGTCTTTTCGGACATGACTTCAACACTGAAGCTTTCTTT. Translating gives CASSLFGHDFNTEAFF.

This sequence joins TRBV19 and TRBJ1-5; 7 bases align to TRBD1. The CDR3 spans 15 residues. Germline V CDR1 and CDR2: LNHDA, SQIVND (reference sequence). V was clipped by 6 bases and J by 3 bases; unmatched bases: 8. CDR3 residues: CASSGDGTVNQPQHF. DNA for the CDR3: TGTGCCAGTAGCGGCGACGGGACAGTCAATCAGCCCCAGCATTTT.

The gene calls are TRBV27 and TRBJ2-1, with 8 bases matching TRBD1. The germline gives CDR1 MNHEY, CDR2 SMNVEV (reference sequence). The ends lost 6 bases at V and 7 bases at J; junction bases unmatched: 8. CDR3 length: 14 residues. The CDR3 DNA sequence: TGTGCCAGCAGCAACAGGGGGACTTATAATGAGCAGTTCTTC. This codes for CASSNRGTYNEQFF.

This clone was counted a few times. The chain is built from TRBV5-1 and TRBJ2-3; D ambiguous. The length of the CDR3 is 13 residues. Trimming pared 7 bases from V and 2 bases from J, leaving 11 bases between. CDR1 and CDR2 from the germline V gene are SGHRS and YFSETQ. CDR3 protein: CASANFNTDTQYF. Written as DNA, the CDR3 is TGCGCCAGCGCAAACTTTAACACAGATACGCAGTATTTT.

The chain recombines TRBV2 with TRBJ2-7; the D gene is possibly TRBD1 (6 bases). Germline V gene lookup returns CDR1 SNHLY and CDR2 FYNNEI. There are 15 residues in the CDR3. The germline V and J ends were trimmed by 5 bases and 0 bases, with 14 bases remaining between them. The CDR3 DNA is TGTGCCAGCAGTTACTCTCTGGACAGCTCCTACGAGCAGTACTTC. It specifies CASSYSLDSSYEQYF. Drawing the rest from reference TRBV2 and TRBJ2-7, the complete variable domain is EPEVTQTPSHQVTQMGQEVILRCVPISNHLYFYWYRQILGQKVEFLVSFYNNEISEKSEIFDDQFSVERPDGSNFTLKIRSTKLEDSAMYFCASSYSLDSSYEQYFGPGTRLTVT.

The chain links TRBV19 to TRBJ1-5, with TRBD1 matching 7 bases. Germline V lookup: CDR1 LNHDA, CDR2 SQIVND (reference sequence). Germline trimming cut 5 bases from V and 4 bases from J; bases unmatched to any gene: 5. This CDR3 is built from 14 residues. DNA for the CDR3: TGTGCCAGTAGTCCCAGGACAGGTAATCAGCCCCAGCATTTT. The encoded protein is CASSPRTGNQPQHF.

The chain employs TRBV5-1 and TRBJ2-3; 7 positions agree with TRBD1. CDR3 size: 14 residues. The V and J ends lost 3 bases and 3 bases, in that order; junction bases with no gene match: 4. Looked up from germline, CDR1 is SGHRS and CDR2 is YFSETQ. The CDR3 nucleotides are TGCGCCAGCAGCTACGACAGGGCAACAGATACGCAGTATTTT. Protein sequence: CASSYDRATDTQYF.

By sample fraction, this clone is medium-sized. V gene TRBV11-2 combines with J gene TRBJ2-7; tentatively, D is TRBD2 (6 bases). Trimming shortened V by 3 bases and J by 4 bases, and 13 bases separated the two germline ends. The germline V gene encodes CDR1 SGHAT and CDR2 FQNNGV. CDR3 length equals 14 residues. CDR3 in amino acids: CASSFLVGGYEQYF. For the CDR3, the DNA is TGTGCCAGCAGCTTTCTTGTTGGGGGGTACGAGCAGTACTTC.

The chain combines TRBV7-9 with TRBJ2-3; 9 bases align to TRBD2. After removal of 5 bases from V and 0 bases from J, the junction contained 6 bases not matched to a gene. This CDR3 spans 16 amino acids. The germline CDR1 and CDR2 sequences are SEHNR and FQNEAQ (reference sequence). The chain's CDR3 is CASSPTGTSSTDTQYF. The CDR3 coding sequence is TGTGCCAGCAGCCCGACCGGGACTAGCAGCACAGATACGCAGTATTTT.

The chain joins TRBV6-1 to TRBJ1-2, with 8 bases matching TRBD1. CDR1 and CDR2 (germline): MNHNS, SASEGT. The CDR3 contains 15 residues. J lost 2 bases, V lost 4 bases, and 6 bases had no gene match. The CDR3 loop reads CASSAQGAGNYGYTF. DNA of the CDR3: TGTGCCAGCAGTGCCCAGGGGGCGGGAAACTATGGCTACACCTTC.

The chain carries TRBV10-3 and TRBJ2-1; weak D call: TRBD2 (6 bases). CDR1 ENHRY and CDR2 SYGVKD come from the germline V gene. Trimming removed 5 bases at V and 6 bases at J, with 11 bases between. The CDR3 is 13 amino acids. CDR3: CAISFGTSNEQFF. Here the CDR3 DNA reads TGTGCCATCAGTTTTGGGACTTCCAATGAGCAGTTCTTC.

J is TRBJ2-1 and V is TRBV9, with a weak D call TRBD2 (6 bases). The CDR3 is 13 amino acids. The V and J ends lost 4 bases and 8 bases respectively, with 13 bases between them. Germline lookup yields CDR1 SGDLS and CDR2 YYNGEE. The CDR3 DNA reads TGTGCCAGCAGCTTTAGGTCGGGGGATGAGCAGTTCTTC. This sequence encodes CASSFRSGDEQFF.

This clone was found a few times. This chain connects TRBV10-3 to TRBJ2-5; tentative D call: TRBD1 (5 bases). Trimming stripped 2 bases from V and 3 bases from J, with 10 bases between. The CDR3 sequence is 14 residues long. Germline V lookup: CDR1 ENHRY, CDR2 SYGVKD. CDR3: CAISELGREETQYF. Written as DNA, the CDR3 is TGTGCCATCAGTGAGCTAGGCAGGGAAGAGACCCAGTACTTC.

The CDR3 loop is CASSHRGGLGAEAFF. CDR3 in DNA: TGTGCCAGCAGCCACCGGGGGGGTCTCGGGGCTGAAGCTTTCTTT. The V gene is TRBV27, the J gene TRBJ1-1, with D perhaps TRBD1 (5 bases). V lost 6 bases and J 6 bases, leaving 20 bases between the germline ends. The V gene's germline CDR1 is MNHEY and CDR2 SMNVEV (reference sequence). This CDR3 has 15 residues.

The J gene is TRBJ2-7, the V gene TRBV6-5, with 7 nucleotides matching TRBD1. The germline CDR1 and CDR2 sequences are MNHEY and SVGAGI. The ends lost 2 bases at V and 7 bases at J; junction bases unmatched: 5. The CDR3 extends over 13 amino acids. In DNA, the CDR3 is TGTGCCAGCAGTTACGAGGGGGCACGGGAGCAGTACTTC. Its translation: CASSYEGAREQYF.

A note on this clone: Relative to the germline gene, one junction end is altered; a read error may explain this. The chain carries TRBV11-2 and TRBJ2-2; perhaps TRBD2 as D (6 bases). Germline CDR1 reads SGHAT; CDR2 reads FQNNGV. The CDR3 covers 18 residues. The CDR3 loop is CASTLAPGEAPNTGELFF. In DNA, the CDR3 is TGTGCCAGCACCTTAGCGCCGGGAGAAGCACCGAACACCGGGGAGCTGTTTTTT.

The chain has TRBV9 and TRBJ2-7; maybe TRBD2 (6 bases). Germline V gene sequence: CDR1 SGDLS, CDR2 YYNGEE. V dropped 0 bases and J dropped 7 bases, with 11 bases sitting between them. CDR3 length: 13 residues. CDR3 nucleotide sequence: TGTGCCAGCAGCGTAGGGGCGGGGTGGGAGCAGTACTTC. Residues: CASSVGAGWEQYF.

The chain is built from TRBV7-9 and TRBJ2-7; maybe TRBD1 (5 bases). Trimming removed 0 bases from V and 4 bases from J, with 13 bases in between. Germline V CDR1 and CDR2: SEHNR, FQNEAQ (reference sequence). This CDR3 has 15 residues. CDR3 nucleotide sequence: TGTGCCAGCAGCTTAGCGAAGACAGACCCTTACGAGCAGTACTTC. Its translation: CASSLAKTDPYEQYF.

This clone was seen a handful of times. The rearrangement uses TRBV6-6 and TRBJ1-5, with TRBD1 matching over 9 bases. Per germline, CDR1 MNHNY and CDR2 SVGAGI (reference sequence). The CDR3 is made up of 15 amino acids. V was clipped by 6 bases and J by 7 bases; unmatched bases: 10. As DNA, the CDR3 is TGTGCCAGCAGCTGGGACAGGGAGGTATTACAGCCCCAGCATTTT. It specifies CASSWDREVLQPQHF.

This clone was observed once. This chain uses TRBV7-9 with TRBJ1-3; possible D gene TRBD1, 6 bases. The V and J ends lost 4 bases and 0 bases respectively, with 16 bases between them. Per the germline V gene, CDR1 is SEHNR and CDR2 is FQNEAQ (reference sequence). The CDR3 sequence is 17 residues long. Here the CDR3 reads CASSYLRDTTSGNTIYF. The CDR3 nucleotides are TGTGCCAGCAGCTACCTCAGGGACACGACCTCTGGAAACACCATATATTTT. Filled out from reference TRBV7-9 and TRBJ1-3, the complete variable domain reads DTGVSQNPRHKITKRGQNVTFRCDPISEHNRLYWYRQTLGQGPEFLTYFQNEAQLEKSRLLSDRFSAERPKGSFSTLEIQRTEQGDSAMYLCASSYLRDTTSGNTIYFGEGSWLTVV.

V is TRBV12-5 and J is TRBJ2-1, with 10 bases aligning to TRBD2. CDR3 length: 15 amino acids. V shed 5 bases, J shed 3 bases, and the junction held 4 bases outside the gene matches. The V gene's germline CDR1 is LGHNT and CDR2 FRNRAP. CDR3 protein: CASGKAGGRYNEQFF. The CDR3 DNA is TGTGCTAGTGGTAAAGCGGGAGGGCGCTACAATGAGCAGTTCTTC.

The rearrangement joins TRBV11-2 to TRBJ2-7, with TRBD1 matching 7 bases. The CDR3 contains 15 residues. Per the germline V gene, CDR1 is SGHAT and CDR2 is FQNNGV. The ends lost 4 bases at V and 7 bases at J; junction bases unmatched: 13. This CDR3 is CASSYHNRGIWEQYF. For the CDR3, the DNA is TGTGCCAGCAGCTATCATAACAGGGGAATCTGGGAGCAGTACTTC.

The chain is built from TRBV6-1 and TRBJ2-1; no reliable D call. This CDR3 has 14 amino acids. Germline-derived CDR1 and CDR2 are MNHNS and SASEGT. V gave up 7 bases and J gave up 0 bases, with 10 bases separating them. CDR3 loop: CASIKLSSYNEQFF. The CDR3 coding sequence is TGTGCCAGCATAAAGTTGAGCTCCTACAATGAGCAGTTCTTC.

This clone has a single count. V gene TRBV6-1 combines with J gene TRBJ1-1; D not certain. Looked up from germline, CDR1 is MNHNS and CDR2 is SASEGT. V was clipped by 5 bases and J by 5 bases, with 15 bases between them. The CDR3 length is 14 residues. The CDR3 DNA is TGTGCCAGCAGTTCCCGCACCGGGTGGACTGAAGCTTTCTTT. It specifies CASSSRTGWTEAFF.

The chain has TRBV6-5 and TRBJ1-2; TRBD1 matches 9 bases. The CDR3 spans 14 residues. The germline V gene has CDR1 MNHEY and CDR2 SVGAGI. Trimming at V came to 2 bases and at J to 8 bases, leaving 6 bases not matched to a gene. CDR3 in amino acids: CASSYLGTGNGYTF. The CDR3 nucleotides are TGTGCCAGCAGTTACCTCGGGACAGGGAACGGCTACACCTTC.